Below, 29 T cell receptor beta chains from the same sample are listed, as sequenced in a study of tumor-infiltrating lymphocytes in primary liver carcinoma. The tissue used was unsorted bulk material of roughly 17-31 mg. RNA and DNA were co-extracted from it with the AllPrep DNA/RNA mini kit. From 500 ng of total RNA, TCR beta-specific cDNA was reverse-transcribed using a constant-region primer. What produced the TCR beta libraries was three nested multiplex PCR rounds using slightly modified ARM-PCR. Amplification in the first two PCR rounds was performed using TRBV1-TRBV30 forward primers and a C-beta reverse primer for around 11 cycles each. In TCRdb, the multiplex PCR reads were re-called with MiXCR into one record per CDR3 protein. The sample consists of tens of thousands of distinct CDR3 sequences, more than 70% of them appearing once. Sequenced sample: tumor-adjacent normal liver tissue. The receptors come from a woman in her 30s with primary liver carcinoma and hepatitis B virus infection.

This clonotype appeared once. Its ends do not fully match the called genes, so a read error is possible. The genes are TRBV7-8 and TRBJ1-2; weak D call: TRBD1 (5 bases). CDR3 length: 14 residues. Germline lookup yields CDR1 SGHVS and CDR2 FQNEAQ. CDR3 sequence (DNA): TGTGCCAGCATCTTAGCTCAGGGAAGGCGTGGCTACACCTTC. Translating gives CASILAQGRRGYTF.

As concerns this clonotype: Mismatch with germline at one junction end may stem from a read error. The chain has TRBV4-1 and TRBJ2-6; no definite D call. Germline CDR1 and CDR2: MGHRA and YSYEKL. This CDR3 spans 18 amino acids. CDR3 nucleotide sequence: TGCGCCAGCAGCCAAGATCAAATAGGGCGCTCTGGTGCCAACGTCCTGGCTTTC. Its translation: CASSQDQIGRSGANVLAF.

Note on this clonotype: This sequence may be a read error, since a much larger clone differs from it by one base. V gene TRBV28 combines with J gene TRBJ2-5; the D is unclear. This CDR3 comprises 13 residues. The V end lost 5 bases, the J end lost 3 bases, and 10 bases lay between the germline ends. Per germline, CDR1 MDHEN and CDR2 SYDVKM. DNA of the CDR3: TGTGCCAGCAGTCCCCTACATGAAGAGACCCAGTACTTC. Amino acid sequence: CASSPLHEETQYF.

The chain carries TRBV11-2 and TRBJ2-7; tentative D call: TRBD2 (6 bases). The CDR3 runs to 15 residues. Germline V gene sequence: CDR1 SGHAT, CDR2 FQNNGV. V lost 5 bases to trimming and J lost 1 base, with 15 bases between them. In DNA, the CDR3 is TGTGCCAGCAGCAACGGAGTAGGACTATCCTACGAGCAGTACTTC. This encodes CASSNGVGLSYEQYF. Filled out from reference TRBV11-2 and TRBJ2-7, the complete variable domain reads EAGVAQSPRYKIIEKRQSVAFWCNPISGHATLYWYQQILGQGPKLLIQFQNNGVVDDSQLPKDRFSAERLKGVDSTLKIQPAKLEDSAVYLCASSNGVGLSYEQYFGPGTRLTVT.

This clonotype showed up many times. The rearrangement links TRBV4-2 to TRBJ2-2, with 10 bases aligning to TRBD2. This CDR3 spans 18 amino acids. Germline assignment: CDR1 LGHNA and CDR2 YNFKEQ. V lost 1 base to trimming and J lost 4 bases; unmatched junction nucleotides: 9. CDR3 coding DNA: TGTGCCAGCAGCCAAGCGCGAGCGGGAGGGCCGGGCACCGGGGAGCTGTTTTTT. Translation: CASSQARAGGPGTGELFF.

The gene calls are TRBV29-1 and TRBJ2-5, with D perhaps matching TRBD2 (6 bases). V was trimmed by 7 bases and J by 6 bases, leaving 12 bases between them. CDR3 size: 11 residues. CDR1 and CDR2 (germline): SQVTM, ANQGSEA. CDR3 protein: CSGRLDQTQYF. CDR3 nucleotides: TGCAGCGGTAGACTAGACCAGACCCAGTACTTC.

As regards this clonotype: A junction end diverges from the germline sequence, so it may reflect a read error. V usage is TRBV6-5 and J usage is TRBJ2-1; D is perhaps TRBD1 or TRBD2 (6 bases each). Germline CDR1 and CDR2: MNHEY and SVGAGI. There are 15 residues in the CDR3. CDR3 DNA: TGTGTCAGCACCCCAGCAGGGGAGGCCTACAATGAGCAGTTCTTC. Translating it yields CVSTPAGEAYNEQFF.

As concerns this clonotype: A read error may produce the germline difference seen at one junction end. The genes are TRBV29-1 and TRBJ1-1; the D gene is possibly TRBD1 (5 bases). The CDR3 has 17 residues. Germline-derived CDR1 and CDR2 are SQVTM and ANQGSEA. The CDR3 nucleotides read TGCAGCGTTGCTGATTCCTGGACAAGGGGACGGGGCACTGAGGCTTTCTTT. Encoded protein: CSVADSWTRGRGTEAFF.

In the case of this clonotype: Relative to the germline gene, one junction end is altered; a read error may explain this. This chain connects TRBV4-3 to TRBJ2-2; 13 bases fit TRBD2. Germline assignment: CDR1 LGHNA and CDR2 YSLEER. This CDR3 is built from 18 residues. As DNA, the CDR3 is TGCGCCGGCAGCCAAGTACTAGCGGGAGGGATGAACACCGGGGAGCTGTTTTTT. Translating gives CAGSQVLAGGMNTGELFF.

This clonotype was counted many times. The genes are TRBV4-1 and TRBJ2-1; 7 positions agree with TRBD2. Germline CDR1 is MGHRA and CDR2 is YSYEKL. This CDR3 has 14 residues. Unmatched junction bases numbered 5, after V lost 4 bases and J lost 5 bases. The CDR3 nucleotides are TGCGCCAGCAGCCTAGCGGGCACCGACAATGAGCAGTTCTTC. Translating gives CASSLAGTDNEQFF.

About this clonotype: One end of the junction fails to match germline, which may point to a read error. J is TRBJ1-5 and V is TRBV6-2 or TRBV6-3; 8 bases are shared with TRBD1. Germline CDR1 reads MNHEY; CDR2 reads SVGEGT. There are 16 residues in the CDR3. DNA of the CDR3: TGTGCCAGCAGTTACTCGGCGTGGACAGGGAGTCAGCTCCAGCATTTT. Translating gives CASSYSAWTGSQLQHF.

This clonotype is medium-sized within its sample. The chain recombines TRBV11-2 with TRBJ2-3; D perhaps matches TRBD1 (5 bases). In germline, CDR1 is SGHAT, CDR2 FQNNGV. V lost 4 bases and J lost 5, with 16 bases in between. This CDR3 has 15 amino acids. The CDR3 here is CASSSGLGLGDTQYF. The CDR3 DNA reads TGTGCCAGCAGCTCAGGGTTGGGGCTAGGAGATACGCAGTATTTT.

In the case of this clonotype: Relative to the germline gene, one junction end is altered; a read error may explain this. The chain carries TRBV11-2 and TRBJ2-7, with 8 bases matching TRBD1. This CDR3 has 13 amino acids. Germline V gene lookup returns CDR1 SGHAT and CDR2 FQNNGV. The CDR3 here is CAIIGDRTHERYF. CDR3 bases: TGTGCCATCATAGGGGACAGGACCCACGAGCGGTACTTC.

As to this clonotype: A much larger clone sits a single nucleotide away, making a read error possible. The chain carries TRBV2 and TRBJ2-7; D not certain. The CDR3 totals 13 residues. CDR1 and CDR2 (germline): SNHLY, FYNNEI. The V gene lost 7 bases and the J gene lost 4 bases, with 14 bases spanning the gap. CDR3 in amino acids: CASTAMTFYEQYF. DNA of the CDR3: TGTGCCAGCACTGCAATGACTTTTTACGAGCAGTACTTC.

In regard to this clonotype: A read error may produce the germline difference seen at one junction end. The CDR3 DNA is TGTGCCAGCAGACTTGGCATAGGGGAGCTGTTTTTT. The encoded protein is CASRLGIGELFF. The chain joins TRBV4-3 to TRBJ2-2; the D is unclear. The CDR3 is 12 residues long. Germline V lookup: CDR1 LGHNA, CDR2 YSLEER.

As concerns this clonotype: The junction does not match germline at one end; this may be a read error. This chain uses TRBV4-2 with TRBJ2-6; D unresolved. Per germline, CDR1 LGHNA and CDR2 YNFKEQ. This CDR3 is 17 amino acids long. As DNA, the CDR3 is TGTGCCAGCAGTCAAGACACCAGTAGCTCTGGGGCCAACGTCCTGACTTTC. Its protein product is CASSQDTSSSGANVLTF.

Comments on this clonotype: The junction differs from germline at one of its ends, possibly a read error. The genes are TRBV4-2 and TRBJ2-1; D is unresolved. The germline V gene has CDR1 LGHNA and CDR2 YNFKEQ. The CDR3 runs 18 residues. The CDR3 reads CASSQVVSVRSSYDEQFF. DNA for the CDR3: TGTGCCAGCAGCCAAGTTGTGAGCGTCCGAAGCTCCTACGATGAGCAGTTCTTC.

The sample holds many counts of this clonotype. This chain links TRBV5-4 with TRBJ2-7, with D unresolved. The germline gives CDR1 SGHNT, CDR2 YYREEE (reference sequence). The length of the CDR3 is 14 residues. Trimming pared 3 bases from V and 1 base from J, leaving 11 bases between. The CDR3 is CASSSSYSSYEQYF. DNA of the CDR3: TGTGCCAGCAGCTCCTCCTACTCTTCCTACGAGCAGTACTTC.

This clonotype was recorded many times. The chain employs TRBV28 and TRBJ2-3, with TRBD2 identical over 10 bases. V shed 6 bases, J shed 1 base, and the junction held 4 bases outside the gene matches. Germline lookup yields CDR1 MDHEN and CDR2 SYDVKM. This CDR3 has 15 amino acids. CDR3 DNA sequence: TGTGCCAGCAGAAACGGACTAGCGGGCACAGATACGCAGTATTTT. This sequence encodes CASRNGLAGTDTQYF.

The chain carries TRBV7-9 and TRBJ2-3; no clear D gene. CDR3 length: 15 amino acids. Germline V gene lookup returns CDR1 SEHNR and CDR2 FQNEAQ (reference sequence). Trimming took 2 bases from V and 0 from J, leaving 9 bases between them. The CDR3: CASSLKIGSTDTQYF. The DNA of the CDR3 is TGTGCCAGCAGCTTAAAGATCGGTAGCACAGATACGCAGTATTTT. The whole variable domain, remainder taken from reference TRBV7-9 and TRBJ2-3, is DTGVSQNPRHKITKRGQNVTFRCDPISEHNRLYWYRQTLGQGPEFLTYFQNEAQLEKSRLLSDRFSAERPKGSFSTLEIQRTEQGDSAMYLCASSLKIGSTDTQYFGPGTRLTVL.

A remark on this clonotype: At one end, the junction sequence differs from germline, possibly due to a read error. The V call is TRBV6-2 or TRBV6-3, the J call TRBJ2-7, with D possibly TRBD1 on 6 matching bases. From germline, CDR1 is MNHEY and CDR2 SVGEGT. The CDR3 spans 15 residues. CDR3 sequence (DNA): TGTGCCAGCATTACCCCCCGACAGGCTACCTACGAGCTGTACTTT. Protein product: CASITPRQATYELYF.

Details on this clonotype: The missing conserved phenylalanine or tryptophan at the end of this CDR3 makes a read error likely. Written as DNA, the CDR3 is TGTGCTAGCAGCTTAGGCCGGGGCAGGGGGCACAATGAGCAGTTCCTC. Protein product: CASSLGRGRGHNEQFL. V and J are TRBV7-8 and TRBJ2-1; TRBD1 agrees at 8 bases. Germline V lookup: CDR1 SGHVS, CDR2 FQNEAQ. The CDR3 spans 16 residues.

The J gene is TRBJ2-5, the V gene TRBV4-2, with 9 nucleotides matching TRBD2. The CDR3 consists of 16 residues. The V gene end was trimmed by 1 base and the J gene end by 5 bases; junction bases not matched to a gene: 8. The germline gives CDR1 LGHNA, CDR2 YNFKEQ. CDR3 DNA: TGTGCCAGCAGCCAAGGCGGGCTAGCGGGATTTGAGACCCAGTACTTC. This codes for CASSQGGLAGFETQYF.

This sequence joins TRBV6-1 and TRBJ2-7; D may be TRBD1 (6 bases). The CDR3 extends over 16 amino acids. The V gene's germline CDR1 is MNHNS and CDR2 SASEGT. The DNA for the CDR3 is TGTGTCACCAGTGAAGGATCCCGGACAGCCGGTCGCGGGCAGTACTTC. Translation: CVTSEGSRTAGRGQYF.

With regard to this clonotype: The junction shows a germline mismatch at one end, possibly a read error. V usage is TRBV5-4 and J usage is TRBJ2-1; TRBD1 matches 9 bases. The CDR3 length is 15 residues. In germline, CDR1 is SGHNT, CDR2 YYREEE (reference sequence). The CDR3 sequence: CASSPGTGKANKQFF. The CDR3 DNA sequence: TGTGCCAGCAGCCCCGGGACAGGGAAAGCCAATAAGCAGTTCTTC.

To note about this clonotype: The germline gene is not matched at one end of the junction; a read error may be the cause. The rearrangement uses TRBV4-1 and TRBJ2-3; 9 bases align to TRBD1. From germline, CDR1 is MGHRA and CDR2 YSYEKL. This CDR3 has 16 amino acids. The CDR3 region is CASSSGTGWRTDTRYF. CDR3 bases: TGTGCCAGCAGCTCCGGGACAGGGTGGAGGACAGATACGCGGTATTTT.

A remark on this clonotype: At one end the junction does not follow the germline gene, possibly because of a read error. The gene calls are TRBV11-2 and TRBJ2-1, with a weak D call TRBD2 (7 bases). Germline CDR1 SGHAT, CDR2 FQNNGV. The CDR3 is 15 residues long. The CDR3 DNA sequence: TGTGCCAGCATCACAGGGACCAGCGGGATTAATGAGCAGTCCTTC. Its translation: CASITGTSGINEQSF.

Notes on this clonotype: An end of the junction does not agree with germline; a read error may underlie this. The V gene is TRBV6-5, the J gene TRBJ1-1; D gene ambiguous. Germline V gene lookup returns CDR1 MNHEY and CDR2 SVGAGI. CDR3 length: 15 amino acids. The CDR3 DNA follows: TGTGCTAGCATTTACACGGGTGCGGGGAACACTGAAGTTTTCTTT. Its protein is CASIYTGAGNTEVFF.

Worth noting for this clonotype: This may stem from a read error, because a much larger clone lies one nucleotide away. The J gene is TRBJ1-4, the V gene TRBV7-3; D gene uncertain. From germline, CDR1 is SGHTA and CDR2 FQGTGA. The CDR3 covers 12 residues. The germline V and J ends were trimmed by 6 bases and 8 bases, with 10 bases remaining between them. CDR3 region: CASRRFREKLFF. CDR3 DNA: TGTGCCAGCAGGAGGTTCCGGGAAAAACTGTTTTTT.